This T cell receptor beta chain is from a study of blood T cells in healthy people across ages. General study findings and limits: Leaving the PBMCs unsorted stopped any conclusive comparison of naive versus antigen-experienced cells.

Points on this clonotype: Antigen unknown.

Combining a sample-barcoded 5' primer with a J-beta primer mix, a second PCR ran for 7 to 11 cycles. Every molecule of cDNA carried a tag from a template-switch adaptor with 12 random nucleotides. TCRdb re-called the 5' RACE reads through MiXCR, storing one row per CDR3 protein. The table lists more than 500,000 distinct CDR3 sequences, roughly a quarter of them singletons. A minimum of 5.5 micrograms of total RNA was extracted per sample. These same data were also listed under a study on T cells of mothers and their children.

The sample consisted of blood. The TCR was taken from a boy aged 2-15 years in good health.

CDR3 sequence reads: CSARPQGVEAFF. In DNA, the CDR3 is TGCAGTGCTAGGCCACAGGGGGTCGAAGCTTTCTTT. The rearrangement uses TRBV20-1 and TRBJ1-1, with 8 bases fitting TRBD1. The CDR3 is 12 residues long. Trimming removed 3 bases from V and 8 bases from J; junction bases left unmatched: 5. Germline CDR1 reads DFQATT; CDR2 reads SNEGSKA (reference sequence).